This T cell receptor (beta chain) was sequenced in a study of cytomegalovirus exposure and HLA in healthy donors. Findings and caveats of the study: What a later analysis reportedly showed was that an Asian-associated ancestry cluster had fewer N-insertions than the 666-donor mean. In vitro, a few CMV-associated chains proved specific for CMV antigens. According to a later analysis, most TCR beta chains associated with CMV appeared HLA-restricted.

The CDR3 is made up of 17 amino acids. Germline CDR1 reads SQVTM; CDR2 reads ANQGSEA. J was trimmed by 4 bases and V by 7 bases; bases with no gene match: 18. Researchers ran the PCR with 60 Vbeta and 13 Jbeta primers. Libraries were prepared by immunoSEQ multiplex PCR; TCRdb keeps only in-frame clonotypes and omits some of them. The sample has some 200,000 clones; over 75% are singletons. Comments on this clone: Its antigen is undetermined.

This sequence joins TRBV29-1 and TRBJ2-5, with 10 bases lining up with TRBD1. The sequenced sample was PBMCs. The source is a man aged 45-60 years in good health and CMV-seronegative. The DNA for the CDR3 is TGCAGCGCCCACCTAGTGGCCCGGGACAGGGGCCCAGAGACCCAGTACTTC. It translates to CSAHLVARDRGPETQYF.